This T cell receptor (beta chain) was sequenced for a study of T-cell memory formation after mild COVID-19. Background on the study: The two donors had largely donor-specific TCR clusters.

Per the germline V gene, CDR1 is SGDLS and CDR2 is YYNGEE. V dropped 0 bases and J dropped 3 bases, with 10 bases sitting between them. The CDR3 consists of 14 residues. TCRdb fed the 5' RACE reads into MiXCR, producing one record per CDR3 protein. The data contain about 390,000 distinct CDR3 sequences, around 21% of them seen just once; the ten biggest clones take up around 12%. About this clonotype: Its target is not known.

Whole-study results and caveats: Second-wave clones that peaked on day 37 lacked confirmed SARS-CoV-2 specificity. CD4+ bias marked clones expanding day 15 to 37, unlike balanced contracting clones.

The clonotype originates from an adult woman who had mild COVID-19 (a few samples of this study predate the infection). Cell type and time point are not known. Source material: PBMCs or a T cell subset sorted from them (not recorded which). The V and J genes are TRBV9 and TRBJ2-7; D is ambiguous. The CDR3 DNA follows: TGTGCCAGCAGCGTAGGAGTGGGGTACTACGAGCAGTACTTC. It specifies CASSVGVGYYEQYF.